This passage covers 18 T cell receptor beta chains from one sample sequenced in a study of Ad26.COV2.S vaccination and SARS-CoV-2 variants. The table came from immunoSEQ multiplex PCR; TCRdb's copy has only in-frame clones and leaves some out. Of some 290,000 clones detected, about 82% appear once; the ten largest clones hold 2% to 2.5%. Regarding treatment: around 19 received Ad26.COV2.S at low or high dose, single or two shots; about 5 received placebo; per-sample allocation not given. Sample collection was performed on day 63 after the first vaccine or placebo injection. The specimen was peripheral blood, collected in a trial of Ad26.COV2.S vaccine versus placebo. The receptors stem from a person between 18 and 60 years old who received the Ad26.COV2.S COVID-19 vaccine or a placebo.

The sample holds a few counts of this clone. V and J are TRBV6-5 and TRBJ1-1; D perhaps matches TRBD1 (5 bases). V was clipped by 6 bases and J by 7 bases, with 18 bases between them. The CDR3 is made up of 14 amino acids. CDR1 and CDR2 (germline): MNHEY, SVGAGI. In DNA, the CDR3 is TGTGCCAGCAGCGCGACAACAGGTCGAGGTGAAGCTTTCTTT. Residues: CASSATTGRGEAFF.

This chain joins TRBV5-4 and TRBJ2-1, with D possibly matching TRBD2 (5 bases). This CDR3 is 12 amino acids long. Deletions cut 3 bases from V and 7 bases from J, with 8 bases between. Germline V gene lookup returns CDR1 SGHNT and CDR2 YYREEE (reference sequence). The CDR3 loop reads CASSWEMNEQFF. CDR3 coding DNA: TGTGCCAGCAGCTGGGAGATGAATGAGCAGTTCTTC.

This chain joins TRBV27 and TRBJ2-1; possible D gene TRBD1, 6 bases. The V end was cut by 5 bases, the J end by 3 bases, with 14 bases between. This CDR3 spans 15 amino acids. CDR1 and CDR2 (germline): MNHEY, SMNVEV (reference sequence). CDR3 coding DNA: TGTGCCAGCAGTCTCCAGGGGACACGCTACAATGAGCAGTTCTTC. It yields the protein CASSLQGTRYNEQFF.

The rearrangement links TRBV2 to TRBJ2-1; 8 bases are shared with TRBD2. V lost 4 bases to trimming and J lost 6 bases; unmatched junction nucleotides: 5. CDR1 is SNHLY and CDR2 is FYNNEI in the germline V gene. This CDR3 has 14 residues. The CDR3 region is CASSVQRGFNEQFF. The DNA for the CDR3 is TGTGCCAGCAGTGTGCAGCGGGGGTTCAATGAGCAGTTCTTC.

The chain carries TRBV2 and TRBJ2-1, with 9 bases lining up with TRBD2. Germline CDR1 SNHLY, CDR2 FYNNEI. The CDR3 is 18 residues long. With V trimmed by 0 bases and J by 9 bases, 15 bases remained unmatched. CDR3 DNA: TGTGCCAGCAGTGAAGCGCTTCGGAGGCGGGGGGGCACTAGTGAGCAGTTCTTC. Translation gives CASSEALRRRGGTSEQFF. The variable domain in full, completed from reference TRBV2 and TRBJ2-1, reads EPEVTQTPSHQVTQMGQEVILRCVPISNHLYFYWYRQILGQKVEFLVSFYNNEISEKSEIFDDQFSVERPDGSNFTLKIRSTKLEDSAMYFCASSEALRRRGGTSEQFFGPGTRLTVL.

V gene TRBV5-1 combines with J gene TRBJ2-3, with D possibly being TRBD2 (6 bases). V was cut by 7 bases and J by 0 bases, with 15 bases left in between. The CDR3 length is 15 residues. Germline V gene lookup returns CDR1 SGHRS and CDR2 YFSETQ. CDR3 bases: TGCGCCAGCCTCTCGGAGGGAACTAGCACAGATACGCAGTATTTT. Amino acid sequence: CASLSEGTSTDTQYF. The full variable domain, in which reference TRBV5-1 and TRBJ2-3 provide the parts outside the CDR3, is KAGVTQTPRYLIKTRGQQVTLSCSPISGHRSVSWYQQTPGQGLQFLFEYFSETQRNKGNFPGRFSGRQFSNSRSEMNVSTLELGDSALYLCASLSEGTSTDTQYFGPGTRLTVL.

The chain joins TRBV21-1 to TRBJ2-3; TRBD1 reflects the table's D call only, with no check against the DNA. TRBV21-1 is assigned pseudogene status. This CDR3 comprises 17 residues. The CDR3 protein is CASSKEVCRGGTDTQYF. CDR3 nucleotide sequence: TGTGCCAGCAGCAAAGAAGTGTGCAGGGGCGGCACAGATACGCAGTATTTT.

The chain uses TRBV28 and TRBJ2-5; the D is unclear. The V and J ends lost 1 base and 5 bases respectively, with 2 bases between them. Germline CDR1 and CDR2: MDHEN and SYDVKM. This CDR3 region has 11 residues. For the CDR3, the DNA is TGTGCCAGCAGTTTATCGGAGACCCAGTACTTC. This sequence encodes CASSLSETQYF.

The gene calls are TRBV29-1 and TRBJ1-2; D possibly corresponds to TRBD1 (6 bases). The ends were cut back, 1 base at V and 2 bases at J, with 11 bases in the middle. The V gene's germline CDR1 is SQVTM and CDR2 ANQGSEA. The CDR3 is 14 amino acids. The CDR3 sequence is CSVEVDSLNYGYTF. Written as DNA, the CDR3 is TGCAGCGTTGAAGTGGACAGCCTAAACTATGGCTACACCTTC.

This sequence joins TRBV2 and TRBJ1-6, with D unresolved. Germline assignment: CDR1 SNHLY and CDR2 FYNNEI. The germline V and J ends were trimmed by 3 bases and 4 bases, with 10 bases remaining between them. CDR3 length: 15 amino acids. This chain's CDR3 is CASSDRVPYNSPLHF. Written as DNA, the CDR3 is TGTGCCAGCAGTGATAGGGTCCCATATAATTCACCCCTCCACTTT.

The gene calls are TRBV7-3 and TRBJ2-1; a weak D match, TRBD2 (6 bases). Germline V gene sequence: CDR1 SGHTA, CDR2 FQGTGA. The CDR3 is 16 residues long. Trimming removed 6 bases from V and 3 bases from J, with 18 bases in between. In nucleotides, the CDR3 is TGTGCCAGCAGTCGATCAGGGACTCCCAACTACAATGAGCAGTTCTTC. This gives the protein CASSRSGTPNYNEQFF.

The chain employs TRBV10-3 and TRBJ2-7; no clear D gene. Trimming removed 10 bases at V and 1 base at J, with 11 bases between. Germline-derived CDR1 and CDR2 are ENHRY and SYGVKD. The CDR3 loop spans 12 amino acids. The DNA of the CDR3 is TGTGCCACGTCGGTGGGTTCCTACGAGCAGTACTTC. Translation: CATSVGSYEQYF.

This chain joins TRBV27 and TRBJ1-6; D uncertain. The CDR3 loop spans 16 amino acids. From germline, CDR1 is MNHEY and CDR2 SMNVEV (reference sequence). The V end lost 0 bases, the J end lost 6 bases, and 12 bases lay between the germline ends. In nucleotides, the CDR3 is TGTGCCAGCAGTTTATCCCTTACGTACAGTAATTCACCCCTCCACTTT. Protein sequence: CASSLSLTYSNSPLHF.

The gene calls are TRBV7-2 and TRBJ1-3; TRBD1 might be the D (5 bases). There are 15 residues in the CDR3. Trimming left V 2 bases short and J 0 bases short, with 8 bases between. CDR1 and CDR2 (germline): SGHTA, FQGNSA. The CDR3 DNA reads TGTGCCAGCAGCTTACAGGGCTACTCTGGAAACACCATATATTTT. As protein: CASSLQGYSGNTIYF.

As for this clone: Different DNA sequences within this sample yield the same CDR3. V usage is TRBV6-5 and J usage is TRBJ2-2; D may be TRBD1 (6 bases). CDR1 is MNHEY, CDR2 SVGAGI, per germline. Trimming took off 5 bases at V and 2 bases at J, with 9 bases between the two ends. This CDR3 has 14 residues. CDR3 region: CASSPGTNTGELFF. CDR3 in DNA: TGTGCCAGCAGTCCCGGGACAAACACCGGGGAGCTGTTTTTT.

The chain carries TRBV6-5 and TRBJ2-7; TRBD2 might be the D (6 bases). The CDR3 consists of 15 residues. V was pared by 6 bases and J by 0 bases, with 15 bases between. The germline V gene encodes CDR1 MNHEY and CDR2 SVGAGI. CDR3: CASSLSGSSSYEQYF. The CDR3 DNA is TGTGCCAGCAGCCTCAGCGGGTCCTCCTCCTACGAGCAGTACTTC.

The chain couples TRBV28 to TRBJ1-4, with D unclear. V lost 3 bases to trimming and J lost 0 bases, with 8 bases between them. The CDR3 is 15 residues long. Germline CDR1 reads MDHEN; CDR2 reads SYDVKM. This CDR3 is CASSFTAATNEKLFF. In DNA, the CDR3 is TGTGCCAGCAGTTTTACAGCCGCAACTAATGAAAAACTGTTTTTT. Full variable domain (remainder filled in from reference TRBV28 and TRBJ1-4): DVKVTQSSRYLVKRTGEKVFLECVQDMDHENMFWYRQDPGLGLRLIYFSYDVKMKEKGDIPEGYSVSREKKERFSLILESASTNQTSMYLCASSFTAATNEKLFFGSGTQLSVL.

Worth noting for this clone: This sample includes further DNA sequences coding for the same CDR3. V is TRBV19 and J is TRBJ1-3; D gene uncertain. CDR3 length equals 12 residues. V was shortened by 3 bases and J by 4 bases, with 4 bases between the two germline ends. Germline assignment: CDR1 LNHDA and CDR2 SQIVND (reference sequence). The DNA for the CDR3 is TGTGCCAGTAGTATTCGAGGAAACACCATATATTTT. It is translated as CASSIRGNTIYF. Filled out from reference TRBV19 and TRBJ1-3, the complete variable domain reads DGGITQSPKYLFRKEGQNVTLSCEQNLNHDAMYWYRQDPGQGLRLIYYSQIVNDFQKGDIAEGYSVSREKKESFPLTVTSAQKNPTAFYLCASSIRGNTIYFGEGSWLTVV.